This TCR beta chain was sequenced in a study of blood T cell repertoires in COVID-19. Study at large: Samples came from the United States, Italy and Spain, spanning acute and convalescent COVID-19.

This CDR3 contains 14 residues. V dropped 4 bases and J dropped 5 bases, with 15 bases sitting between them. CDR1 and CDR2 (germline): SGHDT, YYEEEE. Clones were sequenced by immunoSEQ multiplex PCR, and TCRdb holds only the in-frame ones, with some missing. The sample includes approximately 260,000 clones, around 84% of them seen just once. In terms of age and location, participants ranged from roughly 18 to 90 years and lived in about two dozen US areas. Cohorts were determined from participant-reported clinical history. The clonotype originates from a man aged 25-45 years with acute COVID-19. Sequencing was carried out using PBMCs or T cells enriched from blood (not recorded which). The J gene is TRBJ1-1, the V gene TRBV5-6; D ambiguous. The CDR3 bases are TGTGCCAGCAGCGGGGAGGGTCGGGGAACTGAAGCTTTCTTT. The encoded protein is CASSGEGRGTEAFF. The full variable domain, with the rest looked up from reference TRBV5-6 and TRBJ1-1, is DAGVTQSPTHLIKTRGQQVTLRCSPKSGHDTVSWYQQALGQGPQFIFQYYEEEERQRGNFPDRFSGHQFPNYSSELNVNALLLGDSALYLCASSGEGRGTEAFFGQGTRLTVV.